These 10 T cell receptor beta chains came from one sample sequenced in a study of T cell responses to AZD1222 COVID-19 vaccine. Sequencing was performed with immunoSEQ multiplex PCR; in TCRdb, only in-frame clones are kept and a portion is missing. Of roughly 200,000 clones in the sample, 80% to 90% were seen once. The sample was peripheral blood, taken on day 0 of AZD1222 vaccination. Every receptor here comes from an adult in good health.

This rearrangement joins TRBV6-5 to TRBJ2-2; no clear D. The germline gives CDR1 MNHEY, CDR2 SVGAGI. The CDR3 is 13 amino acids. V gave up 10 bases and J gave up 6 bases, with 15 bases separating them. CDR3 bases: TGTGCCACTCGTTACGGTGGGGCCGGGGAGCTGTTTTTT. This translates into CATRYGGAGELFF.

This rearrangement joins TRBV19 to TRBJ1-5, with 7 bases matching TRBD1. Per the germline V gene, CDR1 is LNHDA and CDR2 is SQIVND (reference sequence). The CDR3 totals 14 residues. V lost 8 bases to trimming and J lost 6 bases; unmatched junction nucleotides: 10. Here the CDR3 DNA reads TGTGCCAGTCGAAAGACAGGGTCGAGTCAGCCCCAGCATTTT. Its protein is CASRKTGSSQPQHF.

The chain employs TRBV30 and TRBJ1-4; weak D call: TRBD1 (6 bases). The CDR3 has 15 residues. Germline assignment: CDR1 GTSNPN and CDR2 SVGIG (reference sequence). The V gene lost 0 bases and the J gene lost 3 bases, with 11 bases spanning the gap. The CDR3 protein is CAWSVVGAANEKLFF. CDR3 DNA sequence: TGTGCCTGGAGTGTGGTGGGGGCTGCTAATGAAAAACTGTTTTTT. The full variable domain, in which reference TRBV30 and TRBJ1-4 provide the parts outside the CDR3, is SQTIHQWPATLVQPVGSPLSLECTVEGTSNPNLYWYRQAAGRGLQLLFYSVGIGQISSEVPQNLSASRPQDRQFILSSKKLLLSDSGFYLCAWSVVGAANEKLFFGSGTQLSVL.

A single count supports this clone. The chain employs TRBV3-1 (or the pseudogene TRBV3-2) and TRBJ1-1; tentative D call: TRBD1 (5 bases). This CDR3 has 15 amino acids. Germline values: CDR1 LGHDT, CDR2 YNNKEL (reference sequence). Deletions cut 4 bases from V and 1 base from J, with 13 bases between. The CDR3 reads CASSRAGGENTEAFF. The CDR3 nucleotides read TGTGCCAGCAGCCGGGCGGGAGGGGAGAACACTGAAGCTTTCTTT.

The CDR3 nucleotides read TGTGCCCTCAGGATAACCTACGAGCAGTACTTC. Its protein product is CALRITYEQYF. The chain joins TRBV30 to TRBJ2-7; no reliable D call. V dropped 8 bases and J dropped 2 bases, with 10 bases sitting between them. The CDR3 extends over 11 amino acids. CDR1 GTSNPN and CDR2 SVGIG come from the germline V gene (reference sequence).

The chain links TRBV19 to TRBJ1-5; D not certain. The CDR3 contains 15 residues. Germline V CDR1 and CDR2: LNHDA, SQIVND (reference sequence). The V end lost 0 bases, the J end lost 4 bases, and 10 bases lay between the germline ends. The CDR3 sequence: CASSIEVPRNQPQHF. The CDR3 DNA sequence: TGTGCCAGTAGTATAGAGGTCCCCCGGAATCAGCCCCAGCATTTT.

This clone came up once. The V call is TRBV27, the J call TRBJ1-6, with 9 bases that match TRBD1. CDR3 length: 13 amino acids. Germline V gene lookup returns CDR1 MNHEY and CDR2 SMNVEV (reference sequence). The J segment lost 10 bases and the V segment lost 6 bases, leaving 4 bases of the junction unmatched. CDR3 sequence: CASRRTGESPLHF. The CDR3 bases are TGTGCCAGCAGAAGGACAGGGGAATCACCCCTCCACTTT.

This sequence joins TRBV7-9 and TRBJ2-7, with D possibly matching TRBD2 (5 bases). Trimming removed 3 bases at V and 2 bases at J, with 5 bases between. The CDR3 has 12 residues. The germline V gene encodes CDR1 SEHNR and CDR2 FQNEAQ (reference sequence). The CDR3 sequence is CASSFGTYEQYF. The CDR3 region has the DNA TGTGCCAGCAGCTTCGGGACCTACGAGCAGTACTTC.

This chain joins TRBV7-9 and TRBJ1-1; a possible D gene is TRBD1 (6 bases). Deletions cut 3 bases from V and 6 bases from J, with 29 bases between. Germline CDR1 is SEHNR and CDR2 is FQNEAQ (reference sequence). This CDR3 region has 19 residues. CDR3 nucleotides: TGTGCCAGCAGCTTCCCGAGTGGGTTAGTCGACAGGCCAGGCCCTGAAGCTTTCTTT. As protein: CASSFPSGLVDRPGPEAFF.

The chain uses TRBV4-2 and TRBJ2-2; D not certain. CDR1 LGHNA and CDR2 YNFKEQ come from the germline V gene. This CDR3 has 14 amino acids. Trimming left V 0 bases short and J 2 bases short, with 4 bases between. The CDR3 nucleotides read TGTGCCAGCAGCCAAGACGGAAACACCGGGGAGCTGTTTTTT. This encodes CASSQDGNTGELFF.